This TCR beta chain derives from a study of T cell repertoires in cytomegalovirus infection. This clonotype was detected only a few times. What it recognizes is unknown. In TCRdb, the reads were re-called with MiXCR into one record per CDR3 protein. The sample holds 900,000 to 950,000 distinct CDR3 sequences, roughly a third seen once. Germline lookup yields CDR1 KGHDR and CDR2 SFDVKD. CDR3 length equals 17 residues. Trimming removed 2 bases at V and 1 base at J, with 11 bases between. The receptor was isolated from a human donor in good health (CMV status not recorded). Some clones in this sample may be carry-over from other donors' samples. The chain joins TRBV24-1 to TRBJ2-6; D is ambiguous. Sequencing was performed on cultured CD8+ T cells from PBMCs, taken from culture after CMV antigen stimulation. Written as DNA, the CDR3 is TGTGCCACCAGTGATTGGGAACGTGAATCTGGGGCCAACGTCCTGACTTTC. It translates to CATSDWERESGANVLTF.